This TCR beta chain was identified during a study of Ad26.COV2.S vaccination and SARS-CoV-2 variants. V lost 3 bases and J lost 3, with 8 bases in between. This CDR3 has 13 amino acids. The germline gives CDR1 LNHDA, CDR2 SQIVND (reference sequence). Some clones are missing from TCRdb's copy, which holds only in-frame ones; the method was immunoSEQ multiplex PCR. The table includes about 440,000 clones, roughly 91% detected once. Treatment described: some 20 received Ad26.COV2.S at low or high dose, single or two shots; about 5 received placebo; per-sample allocation not given. Sampling occurred on day 63 after the first vaccine or placebo injection.

The TCR originated in a person between 18 and 65 years old who received the Ad26.COV2.S COVID-19 vaccine or a placebo. The rearrangement joins TRBV19 to TRBJ1-1; D call uncertain. The specimen comprised peripheral blood, sampled in a trial of Ad26.COV2.S vaccine versus placebo. CDR3 coding DNA: TGTGCCAGTAGTATTTATGGGGACACTGAAGCTTTCTTT. Its translation is CASSIYGDTEAFF.